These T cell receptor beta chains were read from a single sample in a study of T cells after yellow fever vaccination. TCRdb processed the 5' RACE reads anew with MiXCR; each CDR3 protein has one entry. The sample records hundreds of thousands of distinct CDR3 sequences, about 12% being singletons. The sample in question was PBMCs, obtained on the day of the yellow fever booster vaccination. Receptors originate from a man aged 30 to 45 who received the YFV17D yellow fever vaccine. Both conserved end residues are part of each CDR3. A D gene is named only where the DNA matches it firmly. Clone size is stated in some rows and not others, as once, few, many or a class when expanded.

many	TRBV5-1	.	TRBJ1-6	CASSLESGGNSPLHF	TGCGCCAGCAGCTTGGAATCGGGGGGCAATTCACCCCTCCACTTT
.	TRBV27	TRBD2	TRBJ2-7	CASSIRTSGIEGGRHEQYF	TGTGCCAGCAGTATCCGGACTAGCGGGATCGAGGGGGGACGCCACGAGCAGTACTTC
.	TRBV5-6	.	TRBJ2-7	CASGPRGGSEQYF	TGTGCCAGCGGCCCACGTGGGGGGTCCGAGCAGTACTTC
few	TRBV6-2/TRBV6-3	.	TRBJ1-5	CASAYGNQPQHF	TGTGCCAGCGCGTATGGCAATCAGCCCCAGCATTTT
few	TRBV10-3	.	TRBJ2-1	CAISEGGFWAMDNEQFF	TGTGCCATCAGTGAAGGAGGGTTCTGGGCTATGGACAATGAGCAGTTCTTC
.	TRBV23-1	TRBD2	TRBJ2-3	CASTPGLAGWRTDTQYF	TGCGCCAGCACCCCGGGACTAGCGGGGTGGCGGACAGATACGCAGTATTTT
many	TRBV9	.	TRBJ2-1	CASSVTPGSYEQFF	TGTGCCAGCAGCGTAACCCCGGGGAGTTATGAGCAGTTCTTC
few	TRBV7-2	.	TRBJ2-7	CASSSDRWSYEQYF	TGTGCCAGCAGCTCCGATCGGTGGTCCTACGAGCAGTACTTC
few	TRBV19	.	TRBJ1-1	CASSIGEGTEAFF	TGTGCCAGTAGTATTGGGGAGGGCACTGAAGCTTTCTTT
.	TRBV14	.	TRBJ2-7	CASSHGPLSSYEQYF	TGTGCCAGCAGCCATGGACCACTGAGCTCCTACGAGCAGTACTTC
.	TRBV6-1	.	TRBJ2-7	CASSELPGAFYEQYF	TGTGCCAGCAGTGAACTACCGGGTGCTTTCTACGAGCAGTACTTC
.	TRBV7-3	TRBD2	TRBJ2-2	CASSFAGEDGELFF	TGTGCCAGCAGCTTTGCGGGAGAGGACGGGGAGCTGTTTTTT
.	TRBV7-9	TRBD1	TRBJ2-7	CASSLVGTASSYEQYF	TGTGCCAGCAGCTTAGTTGGGACAGCATCCTCCTACGAGCAGTACTTC
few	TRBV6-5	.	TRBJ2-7	CASSYMGEQYF	TGTGCCAGCAGTTACATGGGAGAGCAGTACTTC
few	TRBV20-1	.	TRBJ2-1	CSATPSSYNEQFF	TGCAGTGCTACCCCTAGCTCCTACAATGAGCAGTTCTTC
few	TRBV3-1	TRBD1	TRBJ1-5	CASSQYNRGQPQHF	TGTGCCAGCAGCCAGTATAACAGGGGCCAGCCCCAGCATTTT
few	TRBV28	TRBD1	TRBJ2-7	CASLRGTGISEQYF	TGTGCCAGCCTCAGGGGGACAGGTATATCGGAGCAGTACTTC
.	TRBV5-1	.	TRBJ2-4	CASSLVGTIKNIQYF	TGCGCCAGCAGCTTGGTCGGGACAATTAAGAACATTCAGTACTTC
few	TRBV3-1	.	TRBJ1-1	CASSQRTDEAFF	TGTGCCAGCAGCCAAAGGACAGATGAAGCTTTCTTT
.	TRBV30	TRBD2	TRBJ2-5	CAWSAAPGGETQYF	TGTGCCTGGAGTGCCGCCCCGGGGGGTGAGACCCAGTACTTC
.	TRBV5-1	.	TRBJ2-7	CASSPQLSYEQYF	TGCGCCAGCAGCCCGCAACTCTCCTACGAGCAGTACTTC
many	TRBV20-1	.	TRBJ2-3	CSADRGPTDTQYF	TGCAGTGCTGACCGGGGACCCACAGATACGCAGTATTTT
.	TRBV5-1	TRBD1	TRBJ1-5	CASSFEAGGNQPQHF	TGCGCCAGCAGCTTTGAGGCAGGGGGAAACCAGCCCCAGCATTTT
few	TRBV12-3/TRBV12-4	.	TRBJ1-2	CASSFGQEFYGYTF	TGTGCCAGCAGTTTTGGTCAGGAGTTCTATGGCTACACCTTC
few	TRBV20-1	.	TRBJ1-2	CSVRDPSTNYGYTF	TGCAGTGTTAGGGACCCCTCAACCAACTATGGCTACACCTTC
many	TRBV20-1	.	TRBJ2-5	CSAQVPRGAETQYF	TGCAGTGCTCAAGTCCCACGGGGGGCAGAGACCCAGTACTTC
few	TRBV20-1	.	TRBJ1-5	CSASPGPVQSPQHF	TGCAGTGCTAGTCCAGGGCCCGTGCAATCGCCCCAGCATTTT
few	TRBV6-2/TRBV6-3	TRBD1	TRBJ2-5	CASRHGTGSFETQYF	TGTGCCAGCAGACACGGGACAGGGAGTTTTGAGACCCAGTACTTC
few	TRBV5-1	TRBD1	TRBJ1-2	CASSLGQEPIHGYTF	TGCGCCAGCAGCCTGGGACAGGAGCCTATTCATGGCTACACCTTC
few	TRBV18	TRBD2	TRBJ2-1	CASSTGLAGKAPSYNEQFF	TGTGCCAGCTCAACGGGACTAGCGGGAAAAGCCCCCTCCTACAATGAGCAGTTCTTC
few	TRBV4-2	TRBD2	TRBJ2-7	CASSQELASGSTHEQYF	TGTGCCAGCAGCCAAGAGCTAGCTAGCGGGAGCACTCATGAGCAGTACTTC
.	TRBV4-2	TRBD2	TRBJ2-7	CASSQDISGASYEQYF	TGTGCCAGCAGCCAAGATATTAGCGGGGCCTCCTACGAGCAGTACTTC
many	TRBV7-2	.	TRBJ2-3	CASSRGADTQYF	TGTGCCAGCAGCAGGGGGGCAGATACGCAGTATTTT
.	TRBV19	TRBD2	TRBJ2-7	CASSGVAGGYEQYF	TGTGCCAGTAGTGGGGTAGCGGGAGGATACGAGCAGTACTTC
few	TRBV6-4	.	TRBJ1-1	CASSALTNTEAFF	TGTGCCAGCAGTGCGCTTACTAACACTGAAGCTTTCTTT
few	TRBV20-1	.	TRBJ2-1	CSGLLGDYNEQFF	TGCAGTGGGTTGCTGGGGGACTACAATGAGCAGTTCTTC
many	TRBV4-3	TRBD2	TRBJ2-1	CASSQESGRAYYNEQFF	TGCGCCAGCAGCCAAGAGAGCGGGAGGGCATACTACAATGAGCAGTTCTTC
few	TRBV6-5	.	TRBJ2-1	CASSYRAYNEQFF	TGTGCCAGCAGTTACAGGGCGTACAATGAGCAGTTCTTC
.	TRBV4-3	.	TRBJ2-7	CASSQDYNYEQYF	TGCGCCAGCAGCCAAGACTATAACTACGAGCAGTACTTC
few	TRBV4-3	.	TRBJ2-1	CASSPARGHEQFF	TGCGCCAGCAGCCCGGCCCGCGGCCATGAGCAGTTCTTC
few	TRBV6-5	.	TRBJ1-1	CATYLNTEAFF	TGTGCCACCTACCTAAACACTGAAGCTTTCTTT
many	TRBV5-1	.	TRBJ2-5	CASSLAGDTETQYF	TGCGCCAGCAGCTTGGCCGGTGACACGGAGACCCAGTACTTC
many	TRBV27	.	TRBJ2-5	CASSPGGLQETQYF	TGTGCCAGCAGCCCCGGCGGGCTACAAGAGACCCAGTACTTC
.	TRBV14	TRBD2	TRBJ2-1	CASSHPTSGETTYNEQFF	TGTGCCAGCAGCCACCCGACTAGCGGAGAGACAACCTACAATGAGCAGTTCTTC
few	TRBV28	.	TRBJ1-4	CASGTAILNEKLFF	TGTGCCAGCGGTACGGCCATTCTTAATGAAAAACTGTTTTTT
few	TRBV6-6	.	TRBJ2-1	CAVSRGNEQFF	TGTGCGGTTTCTCGGGGGAATGAGCAGTTCTTC
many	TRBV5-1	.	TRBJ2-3	CASSLDYTDTQYF	TGCGCCAGCAGCTTGGACTACACAGATACGCAGTATTTT
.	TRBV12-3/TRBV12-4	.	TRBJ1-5	CASSLATGWAQHF	TGTGCCAGCAGTTTAGCGACGGGATGGGCCCAGCATTTT
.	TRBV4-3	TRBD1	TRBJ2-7	CASSQDHTGDYEQYF	TGCGCCAGCAGCCAAGATCACACAGGGGACTACGAGCAGTACTTC
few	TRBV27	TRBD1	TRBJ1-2	CASSFVGQSAGYTF	TGTGCCAGCAGTTTTGTGGGACAGTCGGCCGGCTACACCTTC
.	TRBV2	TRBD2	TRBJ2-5	CASSALGGGETQYF	TGTGCCAGCAGTGCGCTCGGGGGGGGAGAGACCCAGTACTTC
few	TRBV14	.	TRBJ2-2	CASSHSLERDTGELFF	TGTGCCAGCAGCCATTCCCTGGAGAGGGACACCGGGGAGCTGTTTTTT
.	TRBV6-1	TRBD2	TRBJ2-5	CASSGQREGQETQYF	TGTGCCAGCAGTGGCCAGCGGGAGGGACAAGAGACCCAGTACTTC
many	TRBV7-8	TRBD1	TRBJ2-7	CASSLRDRVSVREQYF	TGTGCCAGCAGCTTACGGGACAGGGTATCAGTTCGCGAGCAGTACTTC
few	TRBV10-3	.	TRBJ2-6	CATGDVRPGSGANVLTF	TGTGCCACCGGGGATGTCAGGCCTGGAAGTGGGGCCAACGTCCTGACTTTC
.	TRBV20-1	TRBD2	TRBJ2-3	CSAKPPAGGLDTQYF	TGCAGTGCTAAGCCGCCCGCGGGAGGTTTGGATACGCAGTATTTT